This TCR beta chain was sequenced during a study of T cell responses to AZD1222 COVID-19 vaccine (dated by TCRdb to 2020 to 2023). About the full investigation: TCR sequencing was performed for approximately 240 trial participants, of whom some 200 were given two doses of AZD1222 and around 26 were given two doses of MenACWY control vaccine. Trial participants were enrolled by age into subgroups of 18-55, 56-69 and 70-plus years, and around 150, 28 and 57 TCR-sequenced participants, respectively, were included in these subgroups.

On the study overall, not on this receptor specifically: The 56-69-year group was small, and its depth increase did not reach significance, likely because of low power. The whole spike protein was spanned by vaccine-associated CD4 TCRs, and dominant responses were seen in regions 160-218 and 743-854. No day 14 peak-response samples were available, so repertoires were characterized only after the peak T cell response. Nearly half of unique spike-specific TCRs reportedly recognized epitopes outside regions mutated in the B.1.351 and B.1.1.7 variants. Participants were mostly white British, with more females than males. The authors suggested clonal diversity may have been underestimated. Conclusions about previously exposed vaccinees are limited because only 6 or 7 AZD1222 recipients were SARS-CoV-2 seropositive at baseline. After two AZD1222 doses, both the breadth and the depth of spike-specific TCRs were significantly higher than at day 0 and than in MenACWY recipients.

About this clone itself: Its cognate antigen has yet to be identified. No base-level quality is on record; no much larger clone is a single base apart.

The CDR3 regions of human TCRbeta chains were analyzed by immunosequencing. From the authors' description of their analysis: TCRs in the repertoires were matched against a reference library of SARS-CoV-2-specific TCRs that had been generated with the MIRA antigen-specificity platform. Breadth was defined as the fraction of unique TCRs that were SARS-CoV-2-associated. Depth was defined as the fraction of total T cells that were SARS-CoV-2-associated. Using the MIRA data, each spike-specific TCR was assigned both to the spike region to which the TCR was reactive and to a CD4 or CD8 class. Log10-transformed breadth and depth values were compared by one-way ANOVA with Sidak's multiple comparisons tests. The table comes from immuneACCESS by way of TCRdb, which keeps in-frame sequences with V and J called. Part of the clones is missing from these tables; in studies checked, under half for an unresolved V gene and the rest for unknown reasons. V, J and clone size derive from that table, while D and trimming were established from the DNA sequence. Within this sample are about 140,000 clones, with 80% to 95% of them counted one time only. The leading ten clones occupy 3% to 4% of the sample.

Taken from cysteine to phenylalanine, the CDR3 has 13 residues. CDR3 DNA is the only sequence kept; it has 39 bases, read in frame from the first base. At the junction V is shortened by 5 bases and J by 4 bases, with 11 bases in between. Based on the germline V gene, the CDR1 and CDR2 sequences are SNHLY and FYNNEI. The time point tag for this specimen amounts to: about 28 days (+/-7) after the second vaccine dose. AZD1222 recipients with second doses at about 4 weeks or about 12 weeks were pooled, because spike-specific TCR depth and breadth did not differ between schedules. Vaccinee samples were obtained from the UK trials COV001 and COV002, which included a single-blind randomized controlled phase 2/3 trial of AZD1222 (ChAdOx1 nCoV-19) in healthy adults. For TCRbeta chain sequencing, PBMC samples were collected from trial participants at day 0 and at day 28 after the second dose.

The source is an adult who received the AZD1222 COVID-19 vaccine. The V and J genes are TRBV2 and TRBJ1-2; a weak D assignment points to TRBD1 (6 bases agree). The sequencing used peripheral blood, collected 28 days after the second AZD1222 dose. The CDR3 here reads CASSSGTTYGYTF. The bases read TGTGCCAGCAGTTCTGGGACAACCTATGGCTACACCTTC. Where the CDR3 stops, the reference TRBV2 and TRBJ1-2 genes take over; the full variable domain is EPEVTQTPSHQVTQMGQEVILRCVPISNHLYFYWYRQILGQKVEFLVSFYNNEISEKSEIFDDQFSVERPDGSNFTLKIRSTKLEDSAMYFCASSSGTTYGYTFGSGTRLTVV.